A single T cell receptor beta chain is shown here with its context. Its antigen is currently not known. Base quality data are lacking; no much larger clone is found one base away. These data are taken from a study of T cell responses to AZD1222 COVID-19 vaccine (dated by TCRdb to the early 2020s). About the full investigation: A total of 230 to 250 trial participants underwent TCR sequencing, of whom about 200 had received two doses of AZD1222 and some 25 had received two doses of the MenACWY control vaccine. Trial participants were enrolled into age subgroups of 18-55, 56-69 and 70-plus years, which contained roughly 140, 27 and 60 TCR-sequenced participants, respectively.

The CDR3 regions of human TCRbeta chains were subjected to immunosequencing. The study's processing was this. Repertoire TCRs were matched against a reference library of SARS-CoV-2-specific TCRs generated with the MIRA antigen-specificity platform. Breadth was defined as the fraction of unique TCRs that were SARS-CoV-2-associated. Depth was defined as the fraction of total T cells that were SARS-CoV-2-associated. Using the MIRA data, each spike-specific TCR was assigned both to the spike region to which the TCR was reactive and to a CD4 or CD8 class. Log10-transformed breadth and depth values were compared by one-way ANOVA with Sidak's multiple comparisons tests. Here the immuneACCESS table is served through TCRdb, limited to in-frame sequences with V and J called. Missing clones are a known gap in these copies; in checked studies unresolved V genes cover under half, and the rest lacks a known reason. For V, J and clone size, that table is used; D and trimming come from the DNA. The sample table contains about 69,000 clones; only one count was recorded for 83% of them. The ten largest account for roughly 25% of the sample.

The sample's time point label, decoded: about 28 days (+/-7) after the second vaccine dose. AZD1222 recipients with second doses at about 4 weeks or about 12 weeks were pooled, because spike-specific TCR depth and breadth did not differ between schedules. Vaccinee samples came from UK trials COV001 and COV002, including a single-blind randomized controlled phase 2/3 trial of AZD1222 (ChAdOx1 nCoV-19) in healthy adults. For TCRbeta chain sequencing, PBMC samples from trial participants were taken at day 0 and at day 28 after the second dose. The junction shows trimming of 0 bases on V and 1 base on J, plus 7 bases between the germline ends. The germline V gene supplies CDR1 SGHDN and CDR2 FVKESK. There are 15 amino acids in the CDR3, from cysteine to phenylalanine inclusive. Only the CDR3 region is kept as DNA, spanning 45 bases read in frame from base 1. General conclusions and limits of the study: After two AZD1222 doses, spike-specific TCR breadth and depth were significantly higher than at day 0 and than in MenACWY recipients. Participants were mostly white British and included more females than males, and it was suggested by the authors that clonal diversity may have been underestimated. Reportedly, close to half of the unique spike-specific TCRs recognized epitopes lying outside the regions that are mutated in the B.1.351 and B.1.1.7 variants. Conclusions about previously exposed vaccinees were limited because only six AZD1222 recipients were SARS-CoV-2 seropositive at baseline. No day 14 peak-response samples were available, so repertoires were characterized only after the peak T cell response. The 56-69-year group was small, and its depth increase did not reach significance, likely because of low power. The vaccine-associated CD4 TCRs covered the entire spike protein, and the dominant responses fell in regions 160-218 and 743-854.

The clonotype comes from an adult who received the AZD1222 COVID-19 vaccine. The rearranged chain carries TRBV14 and TRBJ1-5; the D gene lacks a confident call. Sequences were derived from peripheral blood, sampled 28 days after the second AZD1222 dose. The DNA is TGTGCCAGCAGCCAAGATTGGCACAGCAATCAGCCCCAGCATTTT. The encoded protein is CASSQDWHSNQPQHF.